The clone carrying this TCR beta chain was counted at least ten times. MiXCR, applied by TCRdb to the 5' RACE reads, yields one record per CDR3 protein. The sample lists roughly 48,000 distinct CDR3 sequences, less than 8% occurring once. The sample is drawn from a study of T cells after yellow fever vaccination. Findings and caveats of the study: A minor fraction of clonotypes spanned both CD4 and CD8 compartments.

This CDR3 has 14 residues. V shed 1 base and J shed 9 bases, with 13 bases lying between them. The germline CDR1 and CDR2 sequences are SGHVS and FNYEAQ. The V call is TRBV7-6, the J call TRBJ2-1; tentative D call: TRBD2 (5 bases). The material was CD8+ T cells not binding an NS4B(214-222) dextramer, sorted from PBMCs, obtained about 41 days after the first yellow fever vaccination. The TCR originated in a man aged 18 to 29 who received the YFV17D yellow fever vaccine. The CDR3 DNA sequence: TGTGCCAGCAGCTTAGTCGAAGGGAGAAGTGAGCAGTTCTTC. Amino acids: CASSLVEGRSEQFF.